The 17 T cell receptor beta chains listed next were all sequenced from one sample in a study of T cell responses to AZD1222 COVID-19 vaccine. Only in-frame clones appear in the TCRdb table, and some are missing; sequencing was by immunoSEQ multiplex PCR. The table has tens of thousands of clones, around 85% seen once; the top ten hold about 21%. Sequenced here: peripheral blood, sampled on day 0 of MenACWY control vaccination. The receptors here all came from an adult in good health.

The chain joins TRBV9 to TRBJ1-2; D perhaps matches TRBD1 (5 bases). Trimming stripped 6 bases from V and 8 bases from J, with 14 bases between. The CDR3 runs 12 residues. Germline V gives CDR1 SGDLS, CDR2 YYNGEE. CDR3 region: CASTPSGEGYTF. In nucleotides, the CDR3 is TGTGCCAGCACCCCATCGGGGGAAGGCTACACCTTC.

The V call is TRBV7-2, the J call TRBJ1-1; TRBD1 agrees at 8 bases. This CDR3 spans 16 amino acids. In germline, CDR1 is SGHTA, CDR2 FQGNSA. The V segment lost 5 bases and the J segment 1 base; nucleotides outside the gene matches: 9. CDR3 protein: CASSLNSGTGNTEAFF. Written as DNA, the CDR3 is TGTGCCAGCAGCCTTAACTCCGGGACAGGGAACACTGAAGCTTTCTTT.

The rearrangement uses TRBV11-2 and TRBJ1-6, with D perhaps matching TRBD1 (5 bases). The germline V gene has CDR1 SGHAT and CDR2 FQNNGV. V was clipped by 4 bases and J by 10 bases, with 14 bases between them. This CDR3 is built from 14 residues. CDR3 coding DNA: TGTGCCAGCAGCTCTTCAGGGTATCGGTCACCCCTCCACTTT. Translation: CASSSSGYRSPLHF.

This chain joins TRBV27 and TRBJ2-1; D unclear. Germline lookup yields CDR1 MNHEY and CDR2 SMNVEV (reference sequence). This CDR3 comprises 16 residues. Trimming shortened V by 4 bases and J by 2 bases, and 15 bases separated the two germline ends. The CDR3 region is CASSSRLRATYNEQFF. The CDR3 nucleotides read TGTGCCAGCAGTTCGAGGCTCCGCGCCACCTACAATGAGCAGTTCTTC.

The chain carries TRBV7-2 and TRBJ1-5; TRBD1 is a possible D gene (5 bases). This CDR3 is built from 14 residues. The V gene's germline CDR1 is SGHTA and CDR2 FQGNSA. V dropped 1 base and J dropped 4 bases, with 8 bases sitting between them. This CDR3 reads CASSLGAGNQPQHF. In nucleotides, the CDR3 is TGTGCCAGCAGCTTAGGGGCAGGGAATCAGCCCCAGCATTTT.

The V gene is TRBV5-6, the J gene TRBJ1-3; D remains ambiguous. The length of the CDR3 is 13 residues. Trimming stripped 0 bases from V and 4 bases from J, with 5 bases between. Germline CDR1 SGHDT, CDR2 YYEEEE. CDR3 nucleotide sequence: TGTGCCAGCAGCTTGGGGTTGGGAAACACCATATATTTT. Translated, it gives CASSLGLGNTIYF.

The chain has TRBV6-1 and TRBJ1-5; possible D gene TRBD1, 5 bases. The germline V gene encodes CDR1 MNHNS and CDR2 SASEGT. V gave up 2 bases and J gave up 10 bases, with 15 bases separating them. CDR3 length: 14 amino acids. CDR3 residues: CASSENRRGSPQHF. In nucleotides, the CDR3 is TGTGCCAGCAGTGAAAACAGGAGAGGGTCCCCCCAGCATTTT.

The V and J genes are TRBV6-2 or TRBV6-3 and TRBJ2-4; unclear D gene. CDR1 and CDR2 (germline): MNHEY, SVGEGT. Trimming shortened V by 5 bases and J by 8 bases, and 10 bases separated the two germline ends. This CDR3 comprises 12 residues. CDR3 in DNA: TGTGCCAGCAGTCGACGGACGGACATTCAGTACTTC. Protein: CASSRRTDIQYF.

The rearrangement uses TRBV28 and TRBJ1-1; no reliable D call. CDR1 is MDHEN, CDR2 SYDVKM, per germline. The CDR3 consists of 11 residues. V lost 8 bases, J lost 1 base, and 5 bases lay in between. The CDR3 coding sequence is TGTGCCAGCGGAGCGAACACTGAAGCTTTCTTT. Translated, it gives CASGANTEAFF.

This rearrangement joins TRBV28 to TRBJ2-7, with TRBD1 as a possible D gene (5 bases). Germline V lookup: CDR1 MDHEN, CDR2 SYDVKM. This CDR3 region has 15 residues. The ends were cut back, 6 bases at V and 3 bases at J, with 18 bases in the middle. The CDR3 DNA follows: TGTGCCAGCAGCTCCATCTTGCAGGGCCACTACGAGCAGTACTTC. Its protein is CASSSILQGHYEQYF.

The chain joins TRBV5-1 to TRBJ2-3; D is uncertain. Trimming pared 0 bases from V and 2 bases from J, leaving 10 bases between. The CDR3 runs 15 residues. Germline V gene lookup returns CDR1 SGHRS and CDR2 YFSETQ. CDR3 nucleotides: TGCGCCAGCAGCTTGGTGCCGGGCGACACAGATACGCAGTATTTT. It codes for CASSLVPGDTDTQYF. The full variable domain, in which reference TRBV5-1 and TRBJ2-3 provide the parts outside the CDR3, is KAGVTQTPRYLIKTRGQQVTLSCSPISGHRSVSWYQQTPGQGLQFLFEYFSETQRNKGNFPGRFSGRQFSNSRSEMNVSTLELGDSALYLCASSLVPGDTDTQYFGPGTRLTVL.

The chain has TRBV7-6 and TRBJ2-7; 13 bases match TRBD2. V gave up 5 bases and J gave up 4 bases; unmatched junction bases: 8. The CDR3 is 16 amino acids. Germline CDR1 reads SGHVS; CDR2 reads FNYEAQ. Here the CDR3 reads CASSRGLAGDTYEQYF. CDR3 DNA sequence: TGTGCCAGCAGCCGAGGACTAGCGGGAGATACATACGAGCAGTACTTC.

This clone was observed once. V usage is TRBV7-2 and J usage is TRBJ1-4, with D perhaps matching TRBD1 (5 bases). The germline CDR1 and CDR2 sequences are SGHTA and FQGNSA. This CDR3 contains 17 residues. V shed 2 bases and J shed 5 bases, with 18 bases lying between them. The CDR3 nucleotides are TGTGCCAGCAGCTTAAGGGGTGGAACAGGAATAAATGAAAAACTGTTTTTT. Its protein is CASSLRGGTGINEKLFF.

The V gene is TRBV29-1, the J gene TRBJ2-7; D might be TRBD2 (5 bases). Deletions cut 4 bases from V and 0 bases from J, with 10 bases between. This CDR3 has 13 residues. CDR1 is SQVTM, CDR2 ANQGSEA, per germline. The CDR3 DNA reads TGCAGCGTTGGTGAGGGTAACTCCTACGAGCAGTACTTC. Translating gives CSVGEGNSYEQYF.

This chain connects TRBV19 to TRBJ1-6; TRBD1 might be the D (6 bases). The V gene's germline CDR1 is LNHDA and CDR2 SQIVND (reference sequence). V was clipped by 7 bases and J by 3 bases, with 13 bases between them. The CDR3 length is 15 residues. CDR3 DNA sequence: TGTGCCAGTACCAAAGGACAGTTCTATAATTCACCCCTCCACTTT. Encoded protein: CASTKGQFYNSPLHF. Variable domain in full (rest from reference TRBV19 and TRBJ1-6): DGGITQSPKYLFRKEGQNVTLSCEQNLNHDAMYWYRQDPGQGLRLIYYSQIVNDFQKGDIAEGYSVSREKKESFPLTVTSAQKNPTAFYLCASTKGQFYNSPLHFGNGTRLTVT.

This chain connects TRBV12-5 to TRBJ1-1; D ambiguous. The CDR3 consists of 13 residues. The germline CDR1 and CDR2 sequences are LGHNT and FRNRAP. V shed 3 bases and J shed 4 bases, with 9 bases lying between them. The CDR3 nucleotides read TGTGCTAGTGGTTTAGGGCCTACCACTGAAGCTTTCTTT. It is translated as CASGLGPTTEAFF.

CDR3 residues: CASSPQRGGHNSPLHF. The CDR3 DNA follows: TGTGCCAGCAGCCCCCAAAGGGGCGGGCATAATTCACCCCTCCACTTT. The chain couples TRBV7-2 to TRBJ1-6; D is perhaps TRBD1 (5 bases). Germline V gene lookup returns CDR1 SGHTA and CDR2 FQGNSA. This CDR3 has 16 amino acids. V was clipped by 5 bases and J by 5 bases, with 16 bases between them.